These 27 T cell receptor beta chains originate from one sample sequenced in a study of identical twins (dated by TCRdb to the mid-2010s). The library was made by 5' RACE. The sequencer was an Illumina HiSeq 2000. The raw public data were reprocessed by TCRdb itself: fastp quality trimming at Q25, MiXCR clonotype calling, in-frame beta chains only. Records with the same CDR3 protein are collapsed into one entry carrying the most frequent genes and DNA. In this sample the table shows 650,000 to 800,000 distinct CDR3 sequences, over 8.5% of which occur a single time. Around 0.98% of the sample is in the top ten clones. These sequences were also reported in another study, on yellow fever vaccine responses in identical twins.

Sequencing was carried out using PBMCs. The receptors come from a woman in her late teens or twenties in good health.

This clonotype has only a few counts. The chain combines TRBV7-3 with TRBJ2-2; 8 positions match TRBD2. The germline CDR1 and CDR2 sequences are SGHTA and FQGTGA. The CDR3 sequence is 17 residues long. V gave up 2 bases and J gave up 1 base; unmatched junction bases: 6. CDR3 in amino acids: CASSLFGTRENTGELFF. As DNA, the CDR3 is TGTGCCAGCAGCTTATTTGGGACTAGAGAGAACACCGGGGAGCTGTTTTTT.

The CDR3 loop is CASSYSRDTTYEQYF. In DNA form, the CDR3 reads TGTGCCAGCAGTTACTCGCGGGACACTACCTACGAGCAGTACTTC. The V call is TRBV6-5, the J call TRBJ2-7, with D perhaps given as TRBD1 or TRBD2 (6 bases each). V lost 0 bases and J 2 bases, leaving 11 bases between the germline ends. Per the germline V gene, CDR1 is MNHEY and CDR2 is SVGAGI. The CDR3 spans 15 residues.

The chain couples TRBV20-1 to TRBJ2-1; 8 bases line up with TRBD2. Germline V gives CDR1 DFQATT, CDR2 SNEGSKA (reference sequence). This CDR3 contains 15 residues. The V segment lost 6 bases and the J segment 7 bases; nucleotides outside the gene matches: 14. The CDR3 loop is CSAFETSGSRNEQFF. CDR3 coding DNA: TGCAGTGCATTCGAAACCAGCGGGAGTCGGAATGAGCAGTTCTTC.

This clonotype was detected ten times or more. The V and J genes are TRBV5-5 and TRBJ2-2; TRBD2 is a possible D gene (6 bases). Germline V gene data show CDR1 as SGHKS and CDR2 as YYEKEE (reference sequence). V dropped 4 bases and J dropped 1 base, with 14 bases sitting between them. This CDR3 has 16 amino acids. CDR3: CASSPVGRENTGELFF. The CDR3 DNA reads TGTGCCAGCAGCCCGGTAGGGCGGGAGAACACCGGGGAGCTGTTTTTT.

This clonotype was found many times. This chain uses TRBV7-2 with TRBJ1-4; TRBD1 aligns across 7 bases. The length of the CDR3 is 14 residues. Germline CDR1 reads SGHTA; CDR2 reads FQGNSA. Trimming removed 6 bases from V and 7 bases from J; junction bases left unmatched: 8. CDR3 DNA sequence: TGTGCCAGCAGGCAAGGGGGCGCCGGTGAAAAACTGTTTTTT. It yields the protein CASRQGGAGEKLFF.

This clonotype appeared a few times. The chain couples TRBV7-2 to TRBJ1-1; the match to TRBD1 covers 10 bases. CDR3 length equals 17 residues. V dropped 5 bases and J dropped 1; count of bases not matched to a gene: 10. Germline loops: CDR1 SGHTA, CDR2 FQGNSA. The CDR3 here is CASSPGTGVGKNTEAFF. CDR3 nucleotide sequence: TGTGCCAGCAGCCCTGGGACAGGGGTTGGAAAGAACACTGAAGCTTTCTTT. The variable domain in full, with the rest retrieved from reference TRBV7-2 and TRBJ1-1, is GAGVSQSPSNKVTEKGKDVELRCDPISGHTALYWYRQSLGQGLEFLIYFQGNSAPDKSGLPSDRFSAERTGGSVSTLTIQRTQQEDSAVYLCASSPGTGVGKNTEAFFGQGTRLTVV.

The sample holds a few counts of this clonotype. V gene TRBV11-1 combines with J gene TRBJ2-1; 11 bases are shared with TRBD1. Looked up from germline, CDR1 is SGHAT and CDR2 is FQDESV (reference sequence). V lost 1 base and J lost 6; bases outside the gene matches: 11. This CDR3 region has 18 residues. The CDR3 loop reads CASSLVPGQGAGGNEQFF. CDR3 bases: TGTGCCAGCAGCTTAGTGCCTGGACAGGGGGCAGGAGGCAATGAGCAGTTCTTC. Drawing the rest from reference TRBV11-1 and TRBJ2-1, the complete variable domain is EAEVAQSPRYKITEKSQAVAFWCDPISGHATLYWYRQILGQGPELLVQFQDESVVDDSQLPKDRFSAERLKGVDSTLKIQPAELGDSAMYLCASSLVPGQGAGGNEQFFGPGTRLTVL.

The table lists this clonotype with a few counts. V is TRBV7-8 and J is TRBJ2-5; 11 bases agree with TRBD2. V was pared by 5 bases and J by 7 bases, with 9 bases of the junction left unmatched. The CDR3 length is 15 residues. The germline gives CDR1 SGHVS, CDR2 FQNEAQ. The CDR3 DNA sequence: TGTGCCAGCAGCCGAGACTTAGCGGGGGGGGGGACCCAGTACTTC. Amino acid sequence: CASSRDLAGGGTQYF.

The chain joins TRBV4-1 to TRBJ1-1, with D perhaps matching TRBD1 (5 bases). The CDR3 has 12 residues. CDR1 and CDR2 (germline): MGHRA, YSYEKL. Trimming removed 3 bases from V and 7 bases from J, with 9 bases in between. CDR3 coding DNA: TGCGCCAGCAGCCACGGGGGGGGTGAAGCTTTCTTT. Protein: CASSHGGGEAFF.

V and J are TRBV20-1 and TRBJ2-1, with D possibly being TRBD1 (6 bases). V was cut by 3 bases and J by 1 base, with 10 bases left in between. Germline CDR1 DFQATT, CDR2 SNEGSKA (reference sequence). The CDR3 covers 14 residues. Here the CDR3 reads CSAREQGSYNEQFF. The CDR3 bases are TGCAGTGCTAGGGAACAGGGATCCTACAATGAGCAGTTCTTC.

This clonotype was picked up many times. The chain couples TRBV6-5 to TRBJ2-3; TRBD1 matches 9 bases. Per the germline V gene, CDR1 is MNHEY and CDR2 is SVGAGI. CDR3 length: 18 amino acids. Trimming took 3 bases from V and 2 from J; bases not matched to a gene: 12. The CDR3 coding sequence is TGTGCCAGCAGTTATCGGACCGCCGGGACAGGGTTCACAGATACGCAGTATTTT. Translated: CASSYRTAGTGFTDTQYF.

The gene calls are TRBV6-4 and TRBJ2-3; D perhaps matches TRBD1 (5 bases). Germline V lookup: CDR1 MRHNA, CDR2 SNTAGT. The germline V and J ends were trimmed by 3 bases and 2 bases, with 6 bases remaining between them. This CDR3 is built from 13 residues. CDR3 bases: TGTGCCAGCAGTGAGACAGCCACAGATACGCAGTATTTT. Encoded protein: CASSETATDTQYF.

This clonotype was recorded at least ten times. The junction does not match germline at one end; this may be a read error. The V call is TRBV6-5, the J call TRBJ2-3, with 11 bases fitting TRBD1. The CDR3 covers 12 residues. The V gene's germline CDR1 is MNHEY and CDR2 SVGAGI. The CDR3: CASSSPGQGEVF. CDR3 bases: TGTGCCAGCAGTTCCCCGGGACAGGGGGAAGTTTTT.

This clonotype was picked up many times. In DNA, the CDR3 is TGTGCCGGGGGGACAGGGGGCACCAACTCTGGGGCCAACGTCCTGACTTTC. Translating it yields CAGGTGGTNSGANVLTF. The J gene is TRBJ2-6, the V gene TRBV10-3; 12 nucleotides align to TRBD1. Germline values: CDR1 ENHRY, CDR2 SYGVKD. Trimming cost V 11 bases and J 0 bases; bases outside gene matches: 8. CDR3 length: 17 amino acids.

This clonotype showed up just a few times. The CDR3 here is CSARYTGLLDLGQFF. For the CDR3, the DNA is TGCAGTGCTAGATATACGGGACTTTTAGATTTGGGGCAGTTCTTC. The chain joins TRBV20-1 to TRBJ2-1, with D possibly matching TRBD2 (6 bases). Trimming removed 2 bases at V and 12 bases at J, with 23 bases between. The CDR3 covers 15 residues. Germline assignment: CDR1 DFQATT and CDR2 SNEGSKA (reference sequence).

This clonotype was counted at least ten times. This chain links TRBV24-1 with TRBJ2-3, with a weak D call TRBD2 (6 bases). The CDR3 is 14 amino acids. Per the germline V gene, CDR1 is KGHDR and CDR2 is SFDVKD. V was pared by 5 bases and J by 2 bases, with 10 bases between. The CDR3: CATSVAGNTDTQYF. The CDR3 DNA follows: TGTGCCACCAGTGTGGCGGGGAACACAGATACGCAGTATTTT.

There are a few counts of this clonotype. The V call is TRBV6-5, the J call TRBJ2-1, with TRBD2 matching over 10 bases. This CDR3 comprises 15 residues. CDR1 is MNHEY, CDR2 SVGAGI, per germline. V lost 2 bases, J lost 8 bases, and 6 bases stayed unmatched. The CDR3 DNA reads TGTGCCAGCAGTTACCGGGGACTAGCGTGGGATGAGCAGTTCTTC. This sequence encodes CASSYRGLAWDEQFF.

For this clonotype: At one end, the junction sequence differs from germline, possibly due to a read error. CDR3: CASSLAETGSPLHF. The CDR3 DNA sequence: TGTGCTAGCAGCTTAGCCGAAACTGGGTCACCCCTCCACTTT. V is TRBV7-7 and J is TRBJ1-6; no clear D gene. The CDR3 has 14 amino acids. Looked up from germline, CDR1 is SSHAT and CDR2 is FNYEAQ (reference sequence). Using reference TRBV7-7 and TRBJ1-6 for the parts outside the CDR3, the full variable domain is GAGVSQSPRYKVTKRGQDVTLRCDPISSHATLYWYQQALGQGPEFLTYFNYEAQPDKSGLPSDRFSAERPEGSISTLTIQRTEQRDSAMYRCASSLAETGSPLHFGNGTRLTVT.

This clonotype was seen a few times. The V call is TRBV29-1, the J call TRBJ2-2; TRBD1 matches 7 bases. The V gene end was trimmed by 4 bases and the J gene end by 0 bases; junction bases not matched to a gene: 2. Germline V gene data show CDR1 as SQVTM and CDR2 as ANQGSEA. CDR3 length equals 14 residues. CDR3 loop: CSVGGGANTGELFF. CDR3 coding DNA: TGCAGCGTTGGAGGGGGCGCGAACACCGGGGAGCTGTTTTTT.

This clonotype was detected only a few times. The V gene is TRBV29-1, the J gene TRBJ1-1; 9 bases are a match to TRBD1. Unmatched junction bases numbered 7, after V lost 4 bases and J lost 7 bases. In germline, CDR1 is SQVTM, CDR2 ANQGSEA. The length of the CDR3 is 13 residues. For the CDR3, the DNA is TGCAGCGTTGGGGGACAGGGTCTGGTTGAAGCTTTCTTT. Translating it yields CSVGGQGLVEAFF.

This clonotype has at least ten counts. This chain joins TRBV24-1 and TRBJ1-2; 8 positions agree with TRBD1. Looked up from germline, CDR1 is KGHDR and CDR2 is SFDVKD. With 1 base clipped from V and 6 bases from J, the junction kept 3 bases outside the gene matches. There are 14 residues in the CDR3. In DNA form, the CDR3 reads TGTGCCACCAGTGATTTCGAACAGGGGGATGGCTACACCTTC. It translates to CATSDFEQGDGYTF.

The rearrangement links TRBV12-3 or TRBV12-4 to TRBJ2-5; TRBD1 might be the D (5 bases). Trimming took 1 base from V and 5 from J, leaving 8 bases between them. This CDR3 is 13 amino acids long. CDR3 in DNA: TGTGCCAGCAGTTTAGGGACATTTGAGACCCAGTACTTC. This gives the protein CASSLGTFETQYF.

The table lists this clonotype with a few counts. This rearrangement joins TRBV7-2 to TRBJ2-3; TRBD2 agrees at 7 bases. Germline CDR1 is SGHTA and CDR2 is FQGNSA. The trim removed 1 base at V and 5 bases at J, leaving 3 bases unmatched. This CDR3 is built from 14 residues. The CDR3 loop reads CASSLEPGGDTQYF. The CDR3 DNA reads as TGTGCCAGCAGCTTAGAACCGGGAGGAGATACGCAGTATTTT.

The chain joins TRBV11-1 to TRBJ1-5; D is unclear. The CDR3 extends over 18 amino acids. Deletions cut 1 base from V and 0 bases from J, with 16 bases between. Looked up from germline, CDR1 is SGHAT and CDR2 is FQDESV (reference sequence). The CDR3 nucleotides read TGTGCCAGCAGCTTAGGGTTTGCGGGAGGAATTAGCAATCAGCCCCAGCATTTT. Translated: CASSLGFAGGISNQPQHF.

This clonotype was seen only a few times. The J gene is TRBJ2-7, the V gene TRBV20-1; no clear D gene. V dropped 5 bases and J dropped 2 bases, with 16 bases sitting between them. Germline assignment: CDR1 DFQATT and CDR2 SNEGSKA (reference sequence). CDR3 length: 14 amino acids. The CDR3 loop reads CSAASLDIPYEQYF. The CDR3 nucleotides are TGCAGTGCTGCTTCTCTAGATATACCCTACGAGCAGTACTTC.

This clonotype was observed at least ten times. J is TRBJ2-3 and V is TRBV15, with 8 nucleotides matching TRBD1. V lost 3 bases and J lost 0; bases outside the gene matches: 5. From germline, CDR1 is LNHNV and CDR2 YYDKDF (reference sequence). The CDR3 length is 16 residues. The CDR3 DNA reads TGTGCCACCAGCAGCCGGGACAGGATTAGCACAGATACGCAGTATTTT. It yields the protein CATSSRDRISTDTQYF.

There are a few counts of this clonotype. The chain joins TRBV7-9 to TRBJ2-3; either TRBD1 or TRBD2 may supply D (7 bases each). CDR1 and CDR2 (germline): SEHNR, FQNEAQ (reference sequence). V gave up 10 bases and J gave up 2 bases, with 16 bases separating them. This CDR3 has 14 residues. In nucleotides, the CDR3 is TGTGCCACCGAGCGGGACAGATTCACAGATACGCAGTATTTT. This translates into CATERDRFTDTQYF.